This is a list of T cell receptor beta chains from one sample in a study of T cells after yellow fever vaccination. Using its own MiXCR run on the 5' RACE reads, TCRdb lists one record per CDR3 protein. The sample holds about 170,000 distinct CDR3 sequences, about 10% seen once. Sequenced material: CD8+ T cells sorted from PBMCs, taken 15 days after the yellow fever booster vaccination. The receptor source for this set is a man younger than 35 who received the YFV17D yellow fever vaccine. The CDR3 runs from the conserved cysteine through the conserved F or W. Each record gives: J gene, D gene, clone size, V gene, CDR3 protein, CDR3 DNA. D genes are given only for firm matches. Clone size is not always given. Where it is, it says once, few, many or a class for expanded clones.

j_gene: TRBJ2-5; d_gene: -; abundance: -; v_gene: TRBV28; CDR3aa: CASSPLGYQETQYF; CDR3nt: TGTGCCAGCAGTCCACTGGGGTACCAAGAGACCCAGTACTTC
j_gene: TRBJ2-7; d_gene: TRBD1; abundance: -; v_gene: TRBV6-5; CDR3aa: CASSTGTGDTEQYF; CDR3nt: TGTGCCAGCAGTACCGGGACAGGGGACACCGAGCAGTACTTC
j_gene: TRBJ2-3; d_gene: -; abundance: -; v_gene: TRBV19; CDR3aa: CASSDYVIDTQYF; CDR3nt: TGTGCCAGTAGCGACTATGTCATAGATACGCAGTATTTT
j_gene: TRBJ1-1; d_gene: -; abundance: few; v_gene: TRBV7-2; CDR3aa: CASSLEAGSGVAFF; CDR3nt: TGTGCCAGCAGCTTAGAAGCAGGCTCCGGGGTAGCTTTCTTT
j_gene: TRBJ2-5; d_gene: TRBD2; abundance: few; v_gene: TRBV27; CDR3aa: CASSITSGGKETQYF; CDR3nt: TGTGCCAGCTCTATAACTAGCGGGGGGAAAGAGACCCAGTACTTC
j_gene: TRBJ2-7; d_gene: TRBD1; abundance: few; v_gene: TRBV5-4; CDR3aa: CASSDVTGSNEQYF; CDR3nt: TGTGCCAGCAGCGATGTGACAGGGTCTAACGAGCAGTACTTC
j_gene: TRBJ2-7; d_gene: -; abundance: few; v_gene: TRBV30; CDR3aa: CACKGGYEQYF; CDR3nt: TGTGCCTGCAAAGGAGGCTACGAGCAGTACTTC
j_gene: TRBJ1-1; d_gene: -; abundance: few; v_gene: TRBV12-3/TRBV12-4; CDR3aa: CASSLEGRRSEAFF; CDR3nt: TGTGCCAGCAGTTTAGAAGGCAGACGCTCTGAAGCTTTCTTT
j_gene: TRBJ2-5; d_gene: -; abundance: -; v_gene: TRBV13; CDR3aa: CASSQQETQYF; CDR3nt: TGTGCCAGCAGCCAGCAAGAGACCCAGTACTTC
j_gene: TRBJ2-3; d_gene: -; abundance: few; v_gene: TRBV4-2; CDR3aa: CASSQRLAQDTQYF; CDR3nt: TGTGCCAGCAGCCAACGGCTAGCTCAGGATACGCAGTATTTT
j_gene: TRBJ1-2; d_gene: -; abundance: many; v_gene: TRBV20-1; CDR3aa: CSASWRENYGYTF; CDR3nt: TGCAGTGCCTCATGGAGGGAAAACTATGGCTACACCTTC
j_gene: TRBJ2-4; d_gene: -; abundance: -; v_gene: TRBV5-1; CDR3aa: CASSGLSENIQYF; CDR3nt: TGCGCCAGCAGCGGTCTAAGCGAAAACATTCAGTACTTC